This T cell receptor (beta chain) was identified during a study of technical replicates of blood from several donors. The sample holds a few counts of this clone. CDR1 SEHNR and CDR2 FQNEAQ come from the germline V gene (reference sequence). CDR3 length equals 19 residues. V gave up 0 bases and J gave up 6 bases, with 23 bases separating them. Measured with immunoSEQ multiplex PCR; TCRdb has only the in-frame clones, and not every one. The data show some 15,000 clones, roughly four fifths seen once. This receptor was obtained from a human donor in good health. Sequencing was carried out using PBMCs. The chain is built from TRBV7-9 and TRBJ2-2, with D maybe TRBD1 (5 bases). The CDR3 DNA follows: TGTGCCAGCAGCTTAGCCTACAGACAAGACTCTCTGGGGCCCGGGGAGCTGTTTTTT. This encodes CASSLAYRQDSLGPGELFF. Full variable domain (outside the CDR3, taken from reference TRBV7-9 and TRBJ2-2): DTGVSQNPRHKITKRGQNVTFRCDPISEHNRLYWYRQTLGQGPEFLTYFQNEAQLEKSRLLSDRFSAERPKGSFSTLEIQRTEQGDSAMYLCASSLAYRQDSLGPGELFFGEGSRLTVL.